Listed below are T cell receptor beta chains from one sample, sequenced in a study of shared clonotypes between healthy human individuals. The table came from immunoSEQ multiplex PCR; TCRdb's copy has only in-frame clones and leaves some out. The table lists millions of clones, 95% of them singletons. Sample: naive CD4+ T cells sorted from blood. The receptors stem from a man between 18 and 35 years old in good health. The CDR3 runs from the conserved cysteine through the conserved F or W. Each record gives: J gene, clone size, V gene, D gene, CDR3 DNA, CDR3 protein. D genes are given only for firm matches. The size field is filled for only some rows; it gives once, few, many or a size class.

j_call: TRBJ2-7
clone_size: -
v_call: TRBV27
d_call: -
cdr3_nt: TGTGCCAGCAGGTCCGGGCCCTCCTACGAGCAGTACTTC
cdr3_aa: CASRSGPSYEQYF

j_call: TRBJ1-6
clone_size: -
v_call: TRBV28
d_call: -
cdr3_nt: TGTGCCAGCAGTTCGCTACCCTCACCCCTCCACTTT
cdr3_aa: CASSSLPSPLHF

j_call: TRBJ2-1
clone_size: -
v_call: TRBV5-1
d_call: TRBD1
cdr3_nt: TGCGCCAGCAGCCGGACAGGGGCCGGCGCTGGGAATGAGCAGTTCTTC
cdr3_aa: CASSRTGAGAGNEQFF

j_call: TRBJ2-1
clone_size: -
v_call: TRBV11-2
d_call: -
cdr3_nt: TGTGCCAGCAGCTTCAATGAGCAGTTCTTC
cdr3_aa: CASSFNEQFF

j_call: TRBJ1-3
clone_size: -
v_call: TRBV2
d_call: -
cdr3_nt: TGTGCCAGCAGGGGACCCCAGGGAAACACCATATATTTT
cdr3_aa: CASRGPQGNTIYF

j_call: TRBJ2-7
clone_size: -
v_call: TRBV18
d_call: -
cdr3_nt: TGTGCCAGCTCACCACCGGGCTCCTACGAGCAGTACTTC
cdr3_aa: CASSPPGSYEQYF

j_call: TRBJ2-5
clone_size: -
v_call: TRBV7-8
d_call: TRBD2
cdr3_nt: TGTGCCAGCAAGTTCGACCGCGGGGGAGAGACCCAGTACTTC
cdr3_aa: CASKFDRGGETQYF

j_call: TRBJ2-5
clone_size: -
v_call: TRBV7-8
d_call: TRBD2
cdr3_nt: TGTGCCAGCAGCCCGGGGGGAGCGGGGAAAGAGACCCAGTACTTC
cdr3_aa: CASSPGGAGKETQYF

j_call: TRBJ2-7
clone_size: -
v_call: TRBV5-8
d_call: TRBD2
cdr3_nt: TGTGCCAGCAGCTCGCCCACCTGGTGGCTAGCGGGATCCTACGAGCAGTACTTC
cdr3_aa: CASSSPTWWLAGSYEQYF

j_call: TRBJ1-4
clone_size: -
v_call: TRBV5-1
d_call: -
cdr3_nt: TGCGCCAGCACCGCCGGGACATCGAGAGAAAAACTGTTTTTT
cdr3_aa: CASTAGTSREKLFF

j_call: TRBJ1-4
clone_size: -
v_call: TRBV5-1
d_call: -
cdr3_nt: TGCGCCAGCAGCTTGGGTGGCAGAACTAATGAAAAACTGTTTTTT
cdr3_aa: CASSLGGRTNEKLFF

j_call: TRBJ2-7
clone_size: few
v_call: TRBV10-1
d_call: -
cdr3_nt: TGCGCCAGCAGTGAGAGTAGCAGCTCCTACGAGCAGTACTTC
cdr3_aa: CASSESSSSYEQYF

j_call: TRBJ1-5
clone_size: -
v_call: TRBV25-1
d_call: -
cdr3_nt: TGTGCCAGCAATAGGGAGGGGCAGCCCCAGCATTTT
cdr3_aa: CASNREGQPQHF

j_call: TRBJ1-3
clone_size: -
v_call: TRBV18
d_call: TRBD1
cdr3_nt: TGTGCCAGCTCACCACTCGGGACAGATTTCGGAAACACCATATATTTT
cdr3_aa: CASSPLGTDFGNTIYF

j_call: TRBJ1-2
clone_size: -
v_call: TRBV7-9
d_call: -
cdr3_nt: TGTGCCAGCAGCTTTCACCTAACCCCAGCCTCTAACTATGGCTACACCTTC
cdr3_aa: CASSFHLTPASNYGYTF

j_call: TRBJ2-7
clone_size: -
v_call: TRBV18
d_call: TRBD1
cdr3_nt: TGTGCCAGCTCAATCGACAGGGCGGCCTACGAGCAGTACTTC
cdr3_aa: CASSIDRAAYEQYF

j_call: TRBJ1-5
clone_size: -
v_call: TRBV5-5
d_call: TRBD1
cdr3_nt: TGTGCCAGCAGCTTGGTAACAGGGGAACATCAGCCCCAGCATTTT
cdr3_aa: CASSLVTGEHQPQHF

j_call: TRBJ2-4
clone_size: -
v_call: TRBV27
d_call: -
cdr3_nt: TGTGCCAGCAGTGGCAGGGTTTCCAAAAACATTCAGTACTTC
cdr3_aa: CASSGRVSKNIQYF

j_call: TRBJ2-7
clone_size: -
v_call: TRBV27
d_call: TRBD1
cdr3_nt: TGTGCCAGCAGTGGAATACAGGGGGAGCAGTACTTC
cdr3_aa: CASSGIQGEQYF

j_call: TRBJ2-5
clone_size: -
v_call: TRBV5-1
d_call: TRBD2
cdr3_nt: TGCGCCAGCAGGACTAGCCCCCAAGGAGAGACCCAGTACTTC
cdr3_aa: CASRTSPQGETQYF

j_call: TRBJ1-1
clone_size: -
v_call: TRBV18
d_call: TRBD1
cdr3_nt: TGTGCCAGCTCACGGGACAGGGGGCAAACTGAAGCTTTCTTT
cdr3_aa: CASSRDRGQTEAFF

j_call: TRBJ2-7
clone_size: -
v_call: TRBV7-9
d_call: TRBD2
cdr3_nt: TGTGCCAGCAGCTTAGCAGGGTCTAGCGGGGGGTCCAGGTACGAGCAGTACTTC
cdr3_aa: CASSLAGSSGGSRYEQYF

j_call: TRBJ2-6
clone_size: -
v_call: TRBV6-6
d_call: -
cdr3_nt: TGTGCCAGCAGTCCAGGAAGCTCTGGGGCCAACGTCCTGACTTTC
cdr3_aa: CASSPGSSGANVLTF

j_call: TRBJ2-3
clone_size: -
v_call: TRBV4-2
d_call: TRBD2
cdr3_nt: TGTGCCAGCAGCCCCCTAGCGGGGGGAGGGACAGATACGCAGTATTTT
cdr3_aa: CASSPLAGGGTDTQYF

j_call: TRBJ2-7
clone_size: -
v_call: TRBV25-1
d_call: -
cdr3_nt: TGTGCCAGCAGTGTGGCAGGGCCCTACGAGCAGTACTTC
cdr3_aa: CASSVAGPYEQYF

j_call: TRBJ2-4
clone_size: -
v_call: TRBV7-8
d_call: -
cdr3_nt: TGTGCCAGCAGCTTAGCCTACAAAAACATTCAGTACTTC
cdr3_aa: CASSLAYKNIQYF

j_call: TRBJ1-2
clone_size: once
v_call: TRBV10-3
d_call: -
cdr3_nt: TGTGCCATCAGTGAGGGGGGACGGAATGGCTACACCTTC
cdr3_aa: CAISEGGRNGYTF

j_call: TRBJ2-3
clone_size: few
v_call: TRBV7-2
d_call: -
cdr3_nt: TGTGCCAGCAGCTTAGGACAGCCAGATACGCAGTATTTT
cdr3_aa: CASSLGQPDTQYF

j_call: TRBJ2-1
clone_size: -
v_call: TRBV5-4
d_call: TRBD2
cdr3_nt: TGTGCCAGCAGCTTGTCGGGGAGGGCGGCAGGCAATGAGCAGTTCTTC
cdr3_aa: CASSLSGRAAGNEQFF

j_call: TRBJ2-4
clone_size: -
v_call: TRBV7-2
d_call: -
cdr3_nt: TGTGCCAGCAGCTTAGCGTGGGGGGGACAAGCCAAAAACATTCAGTACTTC
cdr3_aa: CASSLAWGGQAKNIQYF

j_call: TRBJ2-2
clone_size: once
v_call: TRBV6-1
d_call: -
cdr3_nt: TGTGCCAGCAGTGAAGCCGGAGCCGGGGAGCTGTTTTTT
cdr3_aa: CASSEAGAGELFF

j_call: TRBJ2-2
clone_size: few
v_call: TRBV6-5
d_call: -
cdr3_nt: TGTGCCAGCAGTTACACAGGGTCCGGGGAGCTGTTTTTT
cdr3_aa: CASSYTGSGELFF

j_call: TRBJ1-2
clone_size: -
v_call: TRBV9
d_call: -
cdr3_nt: TGTGCCAGCAGCGTAAATGGGGCTGGTTACTATGGCTACACCTTC
cdr3_aa: CASSVNGAGYYGYTF

j_call: TRBJ2-7
clone_size: -
v_call: TRBV30
d_call: TRBD2
cdr3_nt: TGTGCCTGGAGTATGACTAGCGGGAGCCCCTACGAGCAGTACTTC
cdr3_aa: CAWSMTSGSPYEQYF

j_call: TRBJ2-5
clone_size: -
v_call: TRBV6-6
d_call: -
cdr3_nt: TGTGCCAGCAGTTCCCTCGTCCTACAAGAGACCCAGTACTTC
cdr3_aa: CASSSLVLQETQYF

j_call: TRBJ2-3
clone_size: -
v_call: TRBV7-9
d_call: TRBD1
cdr3_nt: TGTGCCAGCAGCTCAGACAGGGGCGGCGATACGCAGTATTTT
cdr3_aa: CASSSDRGGDTQYF

j_call: TRBJ2-1
clone_size: once
v_call: TRBV5-1
d_call: -
cdr3_nt: TGCGCCAGCAGCTTGGACATAGGCGGGGGCTATGAGCAGTTCTTC
cdr3_aa: CASSLDIGGGYEQFF

j_call: TRBJ2-2
clone_size: -
v_call: TRBV6-4
d_call: TRBD2
cdr3_nt: TGTGCCAGCAGTCGACTAGCGGGGGCGAACACCGGGGAGCTGTTTTTT
cdr3_aa: CASSRLAGANTGELFF

j_call: TRBJ2-5
clone_size: once
v_call: TRBV2
d_call: -
cdr3_nt: TGTGCCAGCAGTGAAGGGTTACGAATACGTGGAGTCGGGACCCAGTACTTC
cdr3_aa: CASSEGLRIRGVGTQYF

j_call: TRBJ1-2
clone_size: -
v_call: TRBV18
d_call: -
cdr3_nt: TGTGCCAGCTCACCACCTGTAGGGGACCCCTATGGCTACACCTTC
cdr3_aa: CASSPPVGDPYGYTF

j_call: TRBJ2-7
clone_size: -
v_call: TRBV30
d_call: -
cdr3_nt: TGTGCCTGGAGAAAGATAGGAGGACCCTACGAGCAGTACTTC
cdr3_aa: CAWRKIGGPYEQYF

j_call: TRBJ2-1
clone_size: -
v_call: TRBV5-4
d_call: -
cdr3_nt: TGTGCCAGCAGCTTACGCGGGGTCGATGAGCAGTTCTTC
cdr3_aa: CASSLRGVDEQFF

j_call: TRBJ2-3
clone_size: -
v_call: TRBV27
d_call: -
cdr3_nt: TGTGCCAGCAGGTCGAGGGATACGCAGTATTTT
cdr3_aa: CASRSRDTQYF

j_call: TRBJ1-1
clone_size: many
v_call: TRBV4-1
d_call: -
cdr3_nt: TGCGCCAGCAGCCAAGTAATCTCGCCAGCGGGCATGAACACTGAAGCTTTCTTT
cdr3_aa: CASSQVISPAGMNTEAFF

j_call: TRBJ1-3
clone_size: -
v_call: TRBV29-1
d_call: -
cdr3_nt: TGCAGCGTTGAACCAGCCCCAGGCCCGTCTGGAAACACCATATATTTT
cdr3_aa: CSVEPAPGPSGNTIYF

j_call: TRBJ1-6
clone_size: -
v_call: TRBV28
d_call: TRBD1
cdr3_nt: TGTGCCAGCGCGACAGGGGACCTTAATTCACCCCTCCACTTT
cdr3_aa: CASATGDLNSPLHF

j_call: TRBJ2-7
clone_size: -
v_call: TRBV2
d_call: -
cdr3_nt: TGTGCCAGCAGTGAGTGGGGCACCCTCCACGAGCAGTACTTC
cdr3_aa: CASSEWGTLHEQYF

j_call: TRBJ1-5
clone_size: -
v_call: TRBV6-1
d_call: TRBD1
cdr3_nt: TGTGCCAGCAGTGAGCAAGGGACAGGGAATCAGCCCCAGCATTTT
cdr3_aa: CASSEQGTGNQPQHF

j_call: TRBJ1-2
clone_size: -
v_call: TRBV6-5
d_call: -
cdr3_nt: TGTGCCAGCGGGACGACCTATGGCTACACCTTC
cdr3_aa: CASGTTYGYTF

j_call: TRBJ2-5
clone_size: -
v_call: TRBV7-9
d_call: -
cdr3_nt: TGTGCCAGCAGTGGTAGAGCAGAGACCCAGTACTTC
cdr3_aa: CASSGRAETQYF

j_call: TRBJ2-2
clone_size: -
v_call: TRBV6-5
d_call: -
cdr3_nt: TGTGCCAGCAGTCTCCCACCGGGGTCCGGGGAGCTGTTTTTT
cdr3_aa: CASSLPPGSGELFF

j_call: TRBJ1-5
clone_size: -
v_call: TRBV10-3
d_call: -
cdr3_nt: TGTGCCCCTTGGACTATAGATAGCAATCAGCCCCAGCATTTT
cdr3_aa: CAPWTIDSNQPQHF

j_call: TRBJ2-3
clone_size: -
v_call: TRBV6-4
d_call: TRBD2
cdr3_nt: TGTGCCAGCAGCGGGCCGACTAGCGGGACGCAGTATTTT
cdr3_aa: CASSGPTSGTQYF

j_call: TRBJ2-1
clone_size: -
v_call: TRBV6-5
d_call: TRBD2
cdr3_nt: TGTGCCACCAAACGGAGTCTAGCGGACAATGAGCAGTTCTTC
cdr3_aa: CATKRSLADNEQFF

j_call: TRBJ1-5
clone_size: -
v_call: TRBV10-3
d_call: TRBD1
cdr3_nt: TGTGCCATCAGTGAGTCGGACAGGTCAGGACAGCCCCAGCATTTT
cdr3_aa: CAISESDRSGQPQHF